This T cell receptor (beta chain) was identified in a study of blood T cell repertoires in COVID-19. Background on the study: Whether acute or convalescent, the COVID-19 samples came from the United States, Italy and Spain. The cDNA or gDNA used as material had been derived from T cells, B-cell-depleted T cells, or PBMCs.

The CDR3 runs 16 residues. Trimming at V came to 4 bases and at J to 3 bases, leaving 6 bases not matched to a gene. The germline V gene has CDR1 MNHEY and CDR2 SVGEGT. Under the authors' procedure: Nucleated cell number was recorded as an estimate derived from reference gene primer amplification. Generated by immunoSEQ multiplex PCR, the TCRdb table keeps only in-frame clones and is missing some. That table supplies the V and J calls and clone size; D and trimming were determined from the DNA. The table has under 150,000 clones, almost 70% seen once; the top ten hold roughly 2%. The sequence came from a woman in her seventies with acute or convalescent COVID-19. Sequenced material: peripheral blood. This chain joins TRBV6-2 or TRBV6-3 and TRBJ2-3; 11 nucleotides line up with TRBD2. The CDR3 nucleotides read TGTGCCAGCAGTTCCCAACTAGCGGGAGATACAGATACGCAGTATTTT. This codes for CASSSQLAGDTDTQYF.